These 25 T cell receptor beta chains were all obtained from the same sample, sequenced in a study of identifying expanded T cells in peripheral blood. TCRdb's table, derived via immunoSEQ multiplex PCR, lists solely in-frame clones and lacks some. This sample has 120,000 or so clones, with roughly 80% found just once. Sequenced input: blood. These receptors were obtained from a person aged 18 to 69 in good health.

V is TRBV6-6 and J is TRBJ1-5; D is possibly TRBD1 (5 bases). The CDR3 runs to 16 residues. Trimming removed 2 bases at V and 5 bases at J, with 16 bases between. Germline CDR1 is MNHNY and CDR2 is SVGAGI (reference sequence). CDR3: CASSYGRGRHYQPQHF. The CDR3 DNA reads as TGTGCCAGCAGTTACGGGAGGGGACGGCATTATCAGCCCCAGCATTTT.

This chain uses TRBV2 with TRBJ2-7; no reliable D call. Germline assignment: CDR1 SNHLY and CDR2 FYNNEI. The germline V and J ends were trimmed by 4 bases and 5 bases, with 15 bases remaining between them. The CDR3 is made up of 14 amino acids. The CDR3, as DNA: TGTGCCAGCAGTGCTAGGCAATTATCCCACGAGCAGTACTTC. Its translation is CASSARQLSHEQYF.

The J gene is TRBJ2-2, the V gene TRBV6-6; D is perhaps TRBD1 or TRBD2 (6 bases each). This CDR3 has 16 residues. Germline lookup yields CDR1 MNHNY and CDR2 SVGAGI (reference sequence). Trimming took 2 bases from V and 3 from J, leaving 13 bases between them. This CDR3 reads CASSYEGGVDTGELFF. As DNA, the CDR3 is TGTGCCAGCAGTTACGAGGGGGGCGTAGACACCGGGGAGCTGTTTTTT.

On this clone itself: Sequence at one end of the junction differs from germline and may be a read error. This chain joins TRBV19 and TRBJ2-6; D is unresolved. The germline V gene has CDR1 LNHDA and CDR2 SQIVND (reference sequence). The CDR3 spans 13 residues. CDR3 residues: CASSFSWANVLTF. Here the CDR3 DNA reads TGTGCCAGTAGTTTCTCTTGGGCCAACGTCCTGACTTTC.

This clone was found a few times. V is TRBV25-1 and J is TRBJ1-5; D gene ambiguous. The CDR3 loop spans 14 amino acids. V lost 1 base and J 4 bases, leaving 8 bases between the germline ends. Germline-derived CDR1 and CDR2 are MGHDK and SYGVNS. The CDR3 loop reads CASSESRTNQPQHF. CDR3 in DNA: TGTGCCAGCAGTGAATCCCGAACGAATCAGCCCCAGCATTTT.

The V gene is TRBV30, the J gene TRBJ2-2, with D uncertain. Germline assignment: CDR1 GTSNPN and CDR2 SVGIG (reference sequence). Trimming removed 5 bases at V and 3 bases at J, with 7 bases between. The CDR3 has 12 amino acids. CDR3: CAWVGYTGELFF. Here the CDR3 DNA reads TGTGCCTGGGTGGGGTACACCGGGGAGCTGTTTTTT. Based on the CDR3 plus reference TRBV30 and TRBJ2-2, the full variable domain is SQTIHQWPATLVQPVGSPLSLECTVEGTSNPNLYWYRQAAGRGLQLLFYSVGIGQISSEVPQNLSASRPQDRQFILSSKKLLLSDSGFYLCAWVGYTGELFFGEGSRLTVL.

The chain has TRBV19 and TRBJ1-4, with 12 bases identical to TRBD1. CDR3 length: 15 amino acids. Unmatched junction bases numbered 9, after V lost 7 bases and J lost 9 bases. Germline lookup yields CDR1 LNHDA and CDR2 SQIVND (reference sequence). The chain's CDR3 is CASTLTGTGGKKLFF. The DNA of the CDR3 is TGTGCCAGTACCCTGACCGGGACAGGGGGCAAAAAACTGTTTTTT.

CDR3 DNA: TGTGCCAGCAGCTTGGGGGACAGGGGGACTGAAGCTTTCTTT. This translates into CASSLGDRGTEAFF. The genes are TRBV13 and TRBJ1-1; 11 nucleotides align to TRBD1. The V segment lost 3 bases and the J segment 5 bases; nucleotides outside the gene matches: 2. CDR3 length: 14 amino acids. Germline V gene lookup returns CDR1 PRHDT and CDR2 FYEKMQ (reference sequence).

The V gene is TRBV19, the J gene TRBJ1-1, with TRBD1 matching 9 bases. J was trimmed by 3 bases and V by 6 bases; bases with no gene match: 2. Germline CDR1 LNHDA, CDR2 SQIVND (reference sequence). The CDR3 covers 13 residues. The CDR3 reads CASRGQGDTEAFF. CDR3 DNA sequence: TGTGCCAGTAGGGGACAGGGCGACACTGAAGCTTTCTTT.

The count of this clone is one. This chain joins TRBV27 and TRBJ2-7; D may be TRBD2 (6 bases). The V and J ends lost 6 bases and 2 bases respectively, with 17 bases between them. CDR1 and CDR2 (germline): MNHEY, SMNVEV (reference sequence). The CDR3 sequence is 15 residues long. As DNA, the CDR3 is TGTGCCAGCAGCTCTGGGGGGTCACGGGCCTACGAGCAGTACTTC. This codes for CASSSGGSRAYEQYF.

This rearrangement joins TRBV11-2 to TRBJ2-1, with a weak D call TRBD2 (5 bases). The germline V gene has CDR1 SGHAT and CDR2 FQNNGV. This CDR3 is 13 amino acids long. V lost 5 bases, J lost 6 bases, and 11 bases lay in between. CDR3 DNA sequence: TGTGCCAGCAGCAGATCTCGGGGCAATGAGCAGTTCTTC. It yields the protein CASSRSRGNEQFF.

The rearrangement joins TRBV29-1 to TRBJ1-2, with D possibly being TRBD1 (5 bases). Germline loops: CDR1 SQVTM, CDR2 ANQGSEA. V was cut by 0 bases and J by 8 bases, with 19 bases left in between. This CDR3 contains 15 residues. In nucleotides, the CDR3 is TGCAGCGTTGAAGAATCCTGGCACAGGCCGACGGGCTACACCTTC. This encodes CSVEESWHRPTGYTF.

The chain uses TRBV30 and TRBJ1-1; D perhaps matches TRBD1 (6 bases). The CDR3 has 13 residues. With 2 bases removed from V and 0 bases from J, the gap between germline ends came to 7 bases. The germline CDR1 and CDR2 sequences are GTSNPN and SVGIG (reference sequence). In DNA form, the CDR3 reads TGTGCCTGGAGTACAGGGATGAACACTGAAGCTTTCTTT. Protein product: CAWSTGMNTEAFF.

The chain joins TRBV19 to TRBJ1-3, with 7 bases matching TRBD1. J lost 4 bases, V lost 10 bases, and 10 bases had no gene match. The CDR3 length is 14 residues. Germline lookup yields CDR1 LNHDA and CDR2 SQIVND (reference sequence). In DNA, the CDR3 is TGTGCCACCCACAGACAGGGCTACGGAAACACCATATATTTT. Residues: CATHRQGYGNTIYF.

The CDR3 here is CASRSIWDVERGNGELFF. In DNA, the CDR3 is TGTGCCAGCAGATCGATATGGGACGTCGAACGGGGGAACGGGGAGCTGTTTTTT. This chain links TRBV7-3 with TRBJ2-2, with D possibly TRBD2 on 6 matching bases. CDR3 length: 18 residues. The V end lost 6 bases, the J end lost 7 bases, and 27 bases lay between the germline ends. Looked up from germline, CDR1 is SGHTA and CDR2 is FQGTGA.

This chain uses TRBV7-9 with TRBJ1-2; 7 nucleotides agree with TRBD1. The CDR3 contains 15 residues. With V trimmed by 5 bases and J by 3 bases, 9 bases remained unmatched. Germline CDR1 reads SEHNR; CDR2 reads FQNEAQ (reference sequence). CDR3 amino acids: CASSAGTAIYYGYTF. The CDR3 bases are TGTGCCAGCAGCGCCGGGACAGCTATTTACTATGGCTACACCTTC.

The chain uses TRBV29-1 and TRBJ1-1; 8 nucleotides agree with TRBD1. Germline lookup yields CDR1 SQVTM and CDR2 ANQGSEA. The CDR3 loop spans 13 amino acids. V shed 4 bases, J shed 4 bases, and the junction held 5 bases outside the gene matches. The CDR3 sequence: CSVASQGGTEAFF. The CDR3 nucleotides are TGCAGCGTTGCGTCACAGGGGGGCACTGAAGCTTTCTTT.

The chain couples TRBV6-1 to TRBJ1-1; tentative D call: TRBD1 (6 bases). V lost 0 bases, J lost 8 bases, and 16 bases lay in between. This CDR3 has 15 amino acids. Germline CDR1 reads MNHNS; CDR2 reads SASEGT. Here the CDR3 DNA reads TGTGCCAGCAGTGAAGCAATGGGGGGGCGGGGAGAAGCTTTCTTT. As protein: CASSEAMGGRGEAFF.

V and J are TRBV6-5 and TRBJ2-1, with 10 positions matching TRBD1. V lost 5 bases and J lost 14; bases outside the gene matches: 6. Germline V gene data show CDR1 as MNHEY and CDR2 as SVGAGI. The CDR3 totals 12 residues. DNA of the CDR3: TGTGCCAGCAGTACAACCGGGACAGGGGAGTTCTTC. Its translation is CASSTTGTGEFF.

The genes are TRBV5-5 and TRBJ2-1, with unresolved D. With 6 bases removed from V and 0 bases from J, the gap between germline ends came to 13 bases. Germline CDR1 is SGHKS and CDR2 is YYEKEE (reference sequence). The CDR3 sequence is 15 residues long. CDR3: CASNRAVSSYNEQFF. Written as DNA, the CDR3 is TGTGCCAGCAACCGCGCCGTCAGCTCCTACAATGAGCAGTTCTTC.

The V gene is TRBV30, the J gene TRBJ2-7, with D possibly TRBD1 on 5 matching bases. Germline CDR1 is GTSNPN and CDR2 is SVGIG (reference sequence). The V and J ends lost 0 bases and 7 bases respectively, with 19 bases between them. CDR3 length: 15 residues. The CDR3 reads CAWSVLDSPLREQYF. In nucleotides, the CDR3 is TGTGCCTGGAGTGTACTCGACAGTCCCCTTCGAGAGCAGTACTTC.

The chain uses TRBV30 and TRBJ2-5; D call uncertain. The CDR3 is made up of 13 amino acids. Germline loops: CDR1 GTSNPN, CDR2 SVGIG (reference sequence). Trimming stripped 2 bases from V and 5 bases from J, with 12 bases between. CDR3 loop: CAWSPYTQETQYF. The DNA for the CDR3 is TGTGCCTGGAGTCCATATACCCAGGAGACCCAGTACTTC.

The CDR3 bases are TGTGCCAGCACCGGACAGACCACAGATACGCAGTATTTT. The encoded protein is CASTGQTTDTQYF. The V and J genes are TRBV7-8 and TRBJ2-3; tentative D call: TRBD1 (6 bases). The germline CDR1 and CDR2 sequences are SGHVS and FQNEAQ. The CDR3 runs to 13 residues. Trimming took 7 bases from V and 2 from J, leaving 10 bases between them. The whole variable domain, remainder taken from reference TRBV7-8 and TRBJ2-3, is GAGVSQSPRYKVAKRGQDVALRCDPISGHVSLFWYQQALGQGPEFLTYFQNEAQLDKSGLPSDRFFAERPEGSVSTLKIQRTQQEDSAVYLCASTGQTTDTQYFGPGTRLTVL.

The chain couples TRBV5-1 to TRBJ2-5, with D maybe TRBD2 (5 bases). V gave up 3 bases and J gave up 5 bases, with 14 bases separating them. CDR3 length equals 14 residues. The germline CDR1 and CDR2 sequences are SGHRS and YFSETQ. The CDR3 DNA sequence: TGCGCCAGCAGCTCCGGACCGGGCGGGGAGACCCAGTACTTC. Translating it yields CASSSGPGGETQYF.

The gene calls are TRBV11-2 and TRBJ1-4, with D possibly being TRBD1 (5 bases). CDR1 SGHAT and CDR2 FQNNGV come from the germline V gene. The germline V and J ends were trimmed by 3 bases and 8 bases, with 10 bases remaining between them. The CDR3 sequence is 13 residues long. This chain's CDR3 is CASSLRGGEKLFF. The CDR3 coding sequence is TGTGCCAGCAGCTTGAGGGGAGGGGAAAAACTGTTTTTT.